The 2 T cell receptor beta chains in this list originate from one sample, sequenced in a study of T-cell reconstitution after alpha-beta-depleted transplantation in children. Using unique molecular identifiers, the investigators prepared the TCRbeta library. TCRdb analysed the PCR reads with MiXCR anew, one entry per CDR3 protein. Of some 120,000 distinct CDR3 sequences in the sample, under 13% were seen once. The sample consisted of PBMCs, taken before TCRalphabeta/CD19-depleted stem cell transplant. These receptors were obtained from a boy aged 2 to 10 with acute lymphoblastic leukemia, due to receive a stem cell transplant.

The chain recombines TRBV27 with TRBJ2-1; the D gene is possibly TRBD2 (6 bases). Between the trimmed V and J ends, which lost 5 bases and 4 bases, there was a span of 18 bases. The CDR3 is made up of 16 amino acids. The germline gives CDR1 MNHEY, CDR2 SMNVEV (reference sequence). This CDR3 is CASSPPGSNQYNEQFF. The CDR3 DNA reads TGTGCCAGCAGTCCCCCCGGGAGTAATCAATACAATGAGCAGTTCTTC.

A few counts support this clonotype. The chain uses TRBV7-9 and TRBJ2-7, with 8 bases lining up with TRBD2. Germline loops: CDR1 SEHNR, CDR2 FQNEAQ (reference sequence). The CDR3 length is 15 residues. J gave up 4 bases and V 5 bases, and 10 bases lay outside the gene matches. As DNA, the CDR3 is TGTGCCAGCAGCCCTAGGGGCGGGGGGATATACGAGCAGTACTTC. Its translation is CASSPRGGGIYEQYF.